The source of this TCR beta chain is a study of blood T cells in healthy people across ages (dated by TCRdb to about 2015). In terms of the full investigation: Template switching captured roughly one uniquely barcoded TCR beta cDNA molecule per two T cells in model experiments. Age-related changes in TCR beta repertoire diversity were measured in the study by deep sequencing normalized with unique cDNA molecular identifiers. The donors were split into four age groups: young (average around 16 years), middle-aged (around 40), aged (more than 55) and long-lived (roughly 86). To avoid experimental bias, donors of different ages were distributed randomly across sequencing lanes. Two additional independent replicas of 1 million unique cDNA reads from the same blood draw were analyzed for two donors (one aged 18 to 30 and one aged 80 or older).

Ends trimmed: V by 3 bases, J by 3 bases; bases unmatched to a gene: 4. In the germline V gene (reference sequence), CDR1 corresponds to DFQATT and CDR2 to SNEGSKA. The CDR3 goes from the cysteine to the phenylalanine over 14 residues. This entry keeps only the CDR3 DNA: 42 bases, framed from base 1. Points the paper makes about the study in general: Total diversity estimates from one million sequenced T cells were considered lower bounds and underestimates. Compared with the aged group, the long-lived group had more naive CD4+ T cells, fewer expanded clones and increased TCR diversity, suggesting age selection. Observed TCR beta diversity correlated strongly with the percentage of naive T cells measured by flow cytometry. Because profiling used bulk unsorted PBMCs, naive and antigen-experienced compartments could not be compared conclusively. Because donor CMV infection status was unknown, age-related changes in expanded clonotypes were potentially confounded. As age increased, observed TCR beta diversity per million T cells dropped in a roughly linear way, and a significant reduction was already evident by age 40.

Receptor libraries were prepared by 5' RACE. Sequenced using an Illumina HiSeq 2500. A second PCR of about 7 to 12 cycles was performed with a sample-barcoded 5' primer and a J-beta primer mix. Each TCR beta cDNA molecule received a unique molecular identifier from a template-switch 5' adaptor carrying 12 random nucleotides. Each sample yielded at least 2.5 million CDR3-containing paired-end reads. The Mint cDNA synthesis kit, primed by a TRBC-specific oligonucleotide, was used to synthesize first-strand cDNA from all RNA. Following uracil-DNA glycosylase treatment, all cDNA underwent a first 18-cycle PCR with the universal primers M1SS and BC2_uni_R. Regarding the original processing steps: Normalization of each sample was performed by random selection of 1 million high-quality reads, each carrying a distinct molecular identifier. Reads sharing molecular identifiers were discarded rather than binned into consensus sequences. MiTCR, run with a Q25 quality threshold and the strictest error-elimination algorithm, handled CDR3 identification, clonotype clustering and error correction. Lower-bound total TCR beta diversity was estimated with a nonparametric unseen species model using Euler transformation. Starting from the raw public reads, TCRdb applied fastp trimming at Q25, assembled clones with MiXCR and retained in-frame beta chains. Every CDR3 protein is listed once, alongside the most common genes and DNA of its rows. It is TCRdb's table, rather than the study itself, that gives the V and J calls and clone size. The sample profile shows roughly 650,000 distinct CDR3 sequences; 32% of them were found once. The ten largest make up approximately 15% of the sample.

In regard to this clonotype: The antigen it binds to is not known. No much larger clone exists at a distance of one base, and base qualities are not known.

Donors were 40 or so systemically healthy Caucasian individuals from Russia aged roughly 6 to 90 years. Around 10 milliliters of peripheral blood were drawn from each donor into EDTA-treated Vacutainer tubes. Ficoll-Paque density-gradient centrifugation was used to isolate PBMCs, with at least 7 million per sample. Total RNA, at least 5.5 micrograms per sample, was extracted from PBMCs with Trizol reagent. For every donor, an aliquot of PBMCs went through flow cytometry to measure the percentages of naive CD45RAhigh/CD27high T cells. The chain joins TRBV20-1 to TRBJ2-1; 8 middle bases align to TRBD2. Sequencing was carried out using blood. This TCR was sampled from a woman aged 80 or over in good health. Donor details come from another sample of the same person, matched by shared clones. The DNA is TGCAGTGCTAGTGTGGGACTAGGCTACAATGAGCAGTTCTTC. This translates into CSASVGLGYNEQFF.